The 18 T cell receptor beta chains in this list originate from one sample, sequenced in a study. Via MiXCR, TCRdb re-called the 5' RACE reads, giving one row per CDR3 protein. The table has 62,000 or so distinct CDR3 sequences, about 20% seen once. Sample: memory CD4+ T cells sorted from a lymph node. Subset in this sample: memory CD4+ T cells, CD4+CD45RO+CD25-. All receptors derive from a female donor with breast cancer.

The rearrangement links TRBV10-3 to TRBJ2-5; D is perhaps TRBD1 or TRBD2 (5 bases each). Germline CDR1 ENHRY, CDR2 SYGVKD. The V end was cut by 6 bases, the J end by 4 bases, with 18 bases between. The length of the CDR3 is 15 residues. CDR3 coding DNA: TGTGCCATCAGCCTAGCAGGGCTTGAGGGAGAGACCCAGTACTTC. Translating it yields CAISLAGLEGETQYF.

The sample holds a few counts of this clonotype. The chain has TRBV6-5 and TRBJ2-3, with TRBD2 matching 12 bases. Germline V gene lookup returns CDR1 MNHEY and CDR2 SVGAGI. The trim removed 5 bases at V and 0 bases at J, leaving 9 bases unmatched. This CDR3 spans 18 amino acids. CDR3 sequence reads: CASSKTSGGVRSTDTQYF. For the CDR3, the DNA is TGTGCCAGCAGTAAGACTAGCGGGGGCGTAAGAAGCACAGATACGCAGTATTTT.

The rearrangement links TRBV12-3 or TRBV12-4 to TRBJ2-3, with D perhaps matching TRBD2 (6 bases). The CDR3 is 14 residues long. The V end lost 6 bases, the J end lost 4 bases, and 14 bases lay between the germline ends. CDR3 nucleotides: TGTGCCAGCAGCCCCGCGGGGTTACCAGATACGCAGTATTTT. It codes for CASSPAGLPDTQYF.

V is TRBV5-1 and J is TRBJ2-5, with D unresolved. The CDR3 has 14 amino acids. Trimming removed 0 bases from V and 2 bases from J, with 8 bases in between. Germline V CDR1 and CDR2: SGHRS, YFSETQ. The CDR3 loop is CASSLGQSQETQYF. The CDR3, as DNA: TGCGCCAGCAGCTTGGGGCAGTCACAAGAGACCCAGTACTTC.

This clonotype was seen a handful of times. CDR3 region: CASSLGQENSPLHF. DNA for the CDR3: TGTGCCAGCAGCTTAGGACAAGAGAATTCACCCCTCCACTTT. This sequence joins TRBV11-3 and TRBJ1-6, with no clear D. Germline CDR1 reads SGHNT; CDR2 reads YENEEA. The ends were cut back, 1 base at V and 7 bases at J, with 8 bases in the middle. The CDR3 totals 14 residues.

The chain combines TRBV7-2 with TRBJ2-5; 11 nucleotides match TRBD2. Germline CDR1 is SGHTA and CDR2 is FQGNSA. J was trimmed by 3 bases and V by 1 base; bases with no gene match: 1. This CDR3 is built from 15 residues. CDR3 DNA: TGTGCCAGCAGCTTAGTGGGACTAGCGGAAGAGACCCAGTACTTC. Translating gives CASSLVGLAEETQYF.

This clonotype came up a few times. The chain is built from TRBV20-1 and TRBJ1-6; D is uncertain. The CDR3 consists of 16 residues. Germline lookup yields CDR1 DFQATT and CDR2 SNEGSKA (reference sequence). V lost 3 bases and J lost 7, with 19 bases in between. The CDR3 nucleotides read TGCAGTGCTAGTGATGTCGGTGCCAGGTCCAATTCACCCCTCCACTTT. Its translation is CSASDVGARSNSPLHF.

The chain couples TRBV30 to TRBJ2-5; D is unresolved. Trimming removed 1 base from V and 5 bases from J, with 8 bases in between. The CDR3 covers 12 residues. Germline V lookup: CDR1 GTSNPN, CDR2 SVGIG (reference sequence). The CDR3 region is CAWSGSRETQYF. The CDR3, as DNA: TGTGCCTGGAGTGGGAGTCGGGAGACCCAGTACTTC.

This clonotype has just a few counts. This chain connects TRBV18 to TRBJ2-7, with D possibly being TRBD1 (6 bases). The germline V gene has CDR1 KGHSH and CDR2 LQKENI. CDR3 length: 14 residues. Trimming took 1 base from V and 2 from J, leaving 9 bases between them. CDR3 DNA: TGTGCCAGCTCACCACGGACAGAACCCTACGAGCAGTACTTC. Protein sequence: CASSPRTEPYEQYF.

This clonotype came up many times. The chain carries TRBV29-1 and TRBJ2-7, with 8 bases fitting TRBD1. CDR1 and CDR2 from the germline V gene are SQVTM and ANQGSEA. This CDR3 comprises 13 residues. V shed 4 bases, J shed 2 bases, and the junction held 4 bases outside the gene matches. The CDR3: CSVVAGGTYEQYF. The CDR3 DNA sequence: TGCAGCGTTGTGGCAGGGGGCACCTACGAGCAGTACTTC.

The DNA of the CDR3 is TGCAGTGCACTGAAGTTCACCTACGAGCAGTACTTC. Protein sequence: CSALKFTYEQYF. The chain combines TRBV20-1 with TRBJ2-7; no definite D call. Trimming shortened V by 6 bases and J by 2 bases, and 11 bases separated the two germline ends. Germline CDR1 reads DFQATT; CDR2 reads SNEGSKA (reference sequence). This CDR3 has 12 residues.

The CDR3 loop reads CASSKLPANYGYTF. CDR3 bases: TGTGCCAGCAGTAAATTACCAGCTAACTATGGCTACACCTTC. The chain joins TRBV6-1 to TRBJ1-2; D gene uncertain. V lost 5 bases to trimming and J lost 0 bases, with 10 bases between them. The CDR3 sequence is 14 residues long. Germline CDR1 MNHNS, CDR2 SASEGT.

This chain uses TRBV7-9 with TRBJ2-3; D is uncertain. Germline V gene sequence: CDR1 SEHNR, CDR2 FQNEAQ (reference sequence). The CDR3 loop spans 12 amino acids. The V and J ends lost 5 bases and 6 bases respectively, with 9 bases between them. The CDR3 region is CASSPPVDTQYF. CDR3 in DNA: TGTGCCAGCAGCCCTCCCGTGGATACGCAGTATTTT. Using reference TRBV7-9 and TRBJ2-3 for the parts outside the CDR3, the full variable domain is DTGVSQNPRHKITKRGQNVTFRCDPISEHNRLYWYRQTLGQGPEFLTYFQNEAQLEKSRLLSDRFSAERPKGSFSTLEIQRTEQGDSAMYLCASSPPVDTQYFGPGTRLTVL.

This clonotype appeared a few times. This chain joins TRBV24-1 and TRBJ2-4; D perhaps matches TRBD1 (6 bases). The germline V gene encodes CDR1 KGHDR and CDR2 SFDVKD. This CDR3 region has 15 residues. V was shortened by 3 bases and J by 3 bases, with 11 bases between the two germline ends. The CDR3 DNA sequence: TGTGCCACCAGTGATAGTGGGGGCGGCAAAAACATTCAGTACTTC. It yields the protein CATSDSGGGKNIQYF.

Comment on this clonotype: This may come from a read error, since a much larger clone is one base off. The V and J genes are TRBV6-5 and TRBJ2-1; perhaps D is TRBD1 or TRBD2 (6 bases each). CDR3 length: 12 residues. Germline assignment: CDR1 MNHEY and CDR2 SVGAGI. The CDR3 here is CTSSSNTGRWFF. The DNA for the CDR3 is TGTACCAGCAGTTCCAACACAGGGAGGTGGTTCTTC.

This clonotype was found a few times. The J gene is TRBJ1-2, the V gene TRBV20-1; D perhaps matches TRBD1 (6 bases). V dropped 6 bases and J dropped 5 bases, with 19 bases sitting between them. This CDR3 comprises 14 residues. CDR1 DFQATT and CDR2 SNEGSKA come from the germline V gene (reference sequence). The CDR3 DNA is TGCAGTGCCGTCCGACAGGCTGGGGTGTATGGCTACACCTTC. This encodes CSAVRQAGVYGYTF.

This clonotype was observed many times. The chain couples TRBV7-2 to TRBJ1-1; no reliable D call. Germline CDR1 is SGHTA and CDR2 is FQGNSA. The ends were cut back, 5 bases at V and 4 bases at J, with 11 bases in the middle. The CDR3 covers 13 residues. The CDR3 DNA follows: TGTGCCAGCAGCCCACGGAGTACCACTGAAGCTTTCTTT. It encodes CASSPRSTTEAFF.

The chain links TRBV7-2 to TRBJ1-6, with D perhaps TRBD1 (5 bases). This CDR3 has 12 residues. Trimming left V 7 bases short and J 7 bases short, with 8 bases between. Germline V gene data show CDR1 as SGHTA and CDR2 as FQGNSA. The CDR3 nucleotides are TGTGCCAGCAAGACAGCGAATTCACCCCTCCACTTT. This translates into CASKTANSPLHF. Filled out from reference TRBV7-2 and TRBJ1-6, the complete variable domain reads GAGVSQSPSNKVTEKGKDVELRCDPISGHTALYWYRQSLGQGLEFLIYFQGNSAPDKSGLPSDRFSAERTGGSVSTLTIQRTQQEDSAVYLCASKTANSPLHFGNGTRLTVT.